A selection of T cell receptor beta chains follows, all from one sample in a study of control samples from healthy donors and cancer patients. Profiled with immunoSEQ multiplex PCR; TCRdb holds only in-frame clones, not every one. Of under 200,000 clones detected, approximately 96% appear once; the ten largest clones hold 0.85% to 1.3%. The specimen was blood. Receptors originate from a woman aged 25 to 39 in good health. CDR3s include the opening cysteine and the closing phenylalanine or tryptophan. The order of the fields is D gene, V gene, J gene, clone size, CDR3 protein, CDR3 DNA. The D gene is left open where the match is weak. Clone size is stated in some rows and not others, as once, few, many or a class when expanded.

D: -; V: TRBV3-1/TRBV3-2; J: TRBJ1-6; size: -; CDR3: CASSQDSGTGSPLHF; DNA: TGTGCCAGCAGCCAAGATTCAGGCACGGGATCACCCCTCCACTTT
D: -; V: TRBV4-2; J: TRBJ1-2; size: -; CDR3: CASSQDPRANYGYTF; DNA: TGTGCCAGCAGCCAAGATCCCAGGGCAAACTATGGCTACACCTTC
D: -; V: TRBV7-8; J: TRBJ2-5; size: -; CDR3: CASSPLDRRMETQYF; DNA: TGTGCCAGCAGCCCACTGGACAGACGAATGGAGACCCAGTACTTC
D: TRBD1; V: TRBV6-5; J: TRBJ1-4; size: -; CDR3: CATSDRFNEKLFF; DNA: TGTGCCACTTCGGACAGGTTTAATGAAAAACTGTTTTTT
D: -; V: TRBV19; J: TRBJ1-5; size: once; CDR3: CASSIIGEGRNQPQHF; DNA: TGTGCCAGTAGTATTATTGGGGAGGGGCGCAATCAGCCCCAGCATTTT
D: -; V: TRBV11-2; J: TRBJ1-2; size: -; CDR3: CASSQSVDYGYTF; DNA: TGTGCCAGCAGCCAGAGCGTGGACTATGGCTACACCTTC
D: TRBD2; V: TRBV7-9; J: TRBJ2-3; size: -; CDR3: CASSLGTSGATDTQYF; DNA: TGTGCCAGCAGCTTGGGGACTAGCGGGGCCACAGATACGCAGTATTTT
D: TRBD2; V: TRBV29-1; J: TRBJ2-7; size: -; CDR3: CSVGLLAGTPYSEQYF; DNA: TGCAGCGTTGGGTTACTAGCGGGTACGCCCTACAGCGAGCAGTACTTC
D: -; V: TRBV18; J: TRBJ2-1; size: -; CDR3: CASSPGGDEQFF; DNA: TGTGCCAGCTCACCAGGCGGGGATGAGCAGTTCTTC
D: -; V: TRBV21-1; J: TRBJ2-7; size: -; CDR3: CASSKLGTGGSYEQHF; DNA: TGTGCCAGCAGCAAATTGGGGACAGGGGGCTCCTACGAGCAGCACTTC
D: -; V: TRBV7-6; J: TRBJ2-1; size: -; CDR3: CASSLAEVSFYEQFF; DNA: TGTGCCAGCAGCTTAGCGGAGGTTTCCTTCTATGAGCAGTTCTTC
D: -; V: TRBV3-1/TRBV3-2; J: TRBJ1-2; size: once; CDR3: CASSQPPPTRRGYTF; DNA: TGTGCCAGCAGCCAGCCACCCCCGACAAGACGTGGCTACACCTTC
D: -; V: TRBV5-1; J: TRBJ1-6; size: -; CDR3: CASSSELRSPLHF; DNA: TGCGCCAGCAGCTCGGAACTTCGTTCCCCCCTCCACTTT
D: -; V: TRBV6-6; J: TRBJ1-3; size: once; CDR3: CASSSTGWGNTIYF; DNA: TGTGCCAGCAGTTCAACAGGCTGGGGAAACACCATATATTTT
D: -; V: TRBV12-3/TRBV12-4; J: TRBJ1-2; size: -; CDR3: CASSTALGYGYTF; DNA: TGTGCCAGCAGTACCGCGCTTGGGTATGGCTACACCTTC
D: TRBD1; V: TRBV5-5; J: TRBJ1-1; size: -; CDR3: CASSLSGGQAFF; DNA: TGTGCCAGCAGCTTATCAGGGGGCCAAGCTTTCTTT
D: -; V: TRBV27; J: TRBJ1-3; size: -; CDR3: CASSSLTLTSGNTIYF; DNA: TGTGCCAGCAGTTCACTGACACTAACCTCTGGAAACACCATATATTTT
D: -; V: TRBV5-6; J: TRBJ1-1; size: -; CDR3: CASSGHSNTEAFF; DNA: TGTGCCAGCAGCGGACACTCGAACACTGAAGCTTTCTTT
D: -; V: TRBV6-5; J: TRBJ2-5; size: -; CDR3: CASSRGFQETQYF; DNA: TGTGCCAGCAGCCGAGGGTTCCAAGAGACCCAGTACTTC